These T cell receptor beta chains were read from a single sample in a study of T-cell memory formation after mild COVID-19. Each CDR3 protein gets one entry after TCRdb re-called the 5' RACE reads with MiXCR. There are 200,000 to 250,000 distinct CDR3 sequences in the sample; 15% occur only once, and around 2.2% lies in the top ten. Specimen: PBMCs or a T cell subset sorted from them (not recorded which). The source is an adult woman who had mild COVID-19 (a few samples of this study predate the infection). Cell type and time point are not known. CDR3s include the opening cysteine and the closing phenylalanine or tryptophan. D genes are given only for firm matches. Clone sizes are given selectively: once, few, many, or a class where the clone is expanded.

CDR3 protein: CASSKVRENEQFF
CDR3 DNA: TGTGCCAGCAGCAAAGTCAGGGAAAATGAGCAGTTCTTC
clone size: -
V gene: TRBV7-2
J gene: TRBJ2-1
D gene: -

CDR3 protein: CASKVLAGQETQYF
CDR3 DNA: TGTGCCAGCAAGGTTCTGGCTGGCCAAGAGACCCAGTACTTC
clone size: -
V gene: TRBV2
J gene: TRBJ2-5
D gene: -

CDR3 protein: CASSLGEARETQYF
CDR3 DNA: TGTGCCAGCAGTTTAGGGGAGGCCAGGGAGACCCAGTACTTC
clone size: -
V gene: TRBV12-3/TRBV12-4
J gene: TRBJ2-5
D gene: -

CDR3 protein: CASSSTGATYSYTF
CDR3 DNA: TGTGCCAGCAGCTCCACAGGGGCCACCTATAGCTACACCTTC
clone size: few
V gene: TRBV5-6
J gene: TRBJ1-2
D gene: TRBD1

CDR3 protein: CASRDRGGTDTQYF
CDR3 DNA: TGTGCCAGCCGGGACAGGGGAGGCACAGATACGCAGTATTTT
clone size: -
V gene: TRBV3-1
J gene: TRBJ2-3
D gene: TRBD1

CDR3 protein: CASATGRSTDTQYF
CDR3 DNA: TGTGCCAGCGCGACAGGGAGAAGCACAGATACGCAGTATTTT
clone size: -
V gene: TRBV12-3/TRBV12-4
J gene: TRBJ2-3
D gene: TRBD1

CDR3 protein: CASSYSSGGQVTQYF
CDR3 DNA: TGTGCCAGCAGTTACTCGAGCGGGGGTCAGGTGACCCAGTACTTC
clone size: -
V gene: TRBV6-2/TRBV6-3
J gene: TRBJ2-5
D gene: TRBD2

CDR3 protein: CASRQGPTSYEQYF
CDR3 DNA: TGTGCCAGCAGGCAGGGTCCTACCTCCTACGAGCAGTACTTC
clone size: few
V gene: TRBV27
J gene: TRBJ2-7
D gene: -

CDR3 protein: CSVRDPNYGYTF
CDR3 DNA: TGCAGCGTGCGAGACCCTAACTATGGCTACACCTTC
clone size: -
V gene: TRBV29-1
J gene: TRBJ1-2
D gene: -

CDR3 protein: CASSPLFSSGEYTDTQYF
CDR3 DNA: TGTGCCAGCAGCCCCCTCTTCTCATCAGGGGAGTACACAGATACGCAGTATTTT
clone size: -
V gene: TRBV9
J gene: TRBJ2-3
D gene: -

CDR3 protein: CATTLAGQGYNEQFF
CDR3 DNA: TGTGCCACTACCCTCGCGGGACAGGGCTACAATGAGCAGTTCTTC
clone size: few
V gene: TRBV6-2/TRBV6-3
J gene: TRBJ2-1
D gene: TRBD1

CDR3 protein: CSAPGGGSSYEQYF
CDR3 DNA: TGCAGTGCTCCGGGGGGCGGGAGTAGCTACGAGCAGTACTTC
clone size: -
V gene: TRBV20-1
J gene: TRBJ2-7
D gene: -

CDR3 protein: CASRTESGRRNEQFF
CDR3 DNA: TGTGCCAGCAGGACGGAAAGCGGGAGACGCAATGAGCAGTTCTTC
clone size: -
V gene: TRBV12-3/TRBV12-4
J gene: TRBJ2-1
D gene: TRBD2

CDR3 protein: CATRYNEQFF
CDR3 DNA: TGTGCCACCCGATACAATGAGCAGTTCTTC
clone size: -
V gene: TRBV9
J gene: TRBJ2-1
D gene: -

CDR3 protein: CASSLGGQQETQYF
CDR3 DNA: TGTGCCAGCAGTTTAGGAGGGCAGCAAGAGACCCAGTACTTC
clone size: -
V gene: TRBV28
J gene: TRBJ2-5
D gene: -

CDR3 protein: CASSFRQGQTYGYTF
CDR3 DNA: TGTGCCAGCAGTTTCCGACAGGGACAAACCTATGGCTACACCTTC
clone size: few
V gene: TRBV27
J gene: TRBJ1-2
D gene: TRBD1

CDR3 protein: CASRNLAGGLYEQYF
CDR3 DNA: TGTGCCAGCAGAAACCTAGCGGGAGGCCTCTACGAGCAGTACTTC
clone size: -
V gene: TRBV6-6
J gene: TRBJ2-7
D gene: TRBD2

CDR3 protein: CASSFQGGTEAFF
CDR3 DNA: TGTGCCAGCAGTTTCCAGGGAGGCACTGAAGCTTTCTTT
clone size: many
V gene: TRBV12-3/TRBV12-4
J gene: TRBJ1-1
D gene: -

CDR3 protein: CASSYGAGPRTDTQYF
CDR3 DNA: TGTGCCAGCAGTTACGGCGCGGGGCCTCGCACAGATACGCAGTATTTT
clone size: -
V gene: TRBV6-2/TRBV6-3
J gene: TRBJ2-3
D gene: -

CDR3 protein: CASTRGTSGRDTQYF
CDR3 DNA: TGTGCCAGCACCCGCGGGACTAGCGGGAGAGATACGCAGTATTTT
clone size: -
V gene: TRBV12-3/TRBV12-4
J gene: TRBJ2-3
D gene: TRBD2

CDR3 protein: CASSPTSLGETQYF
CDR3 DNA: TGTGCCAGCAGCCCAACTAGTTTGGGGGAGACCCAGTACTTC
clone size: few
V gene: TRBV9
J gene: TRBJ2-5
D gene: -

CDR3 protein: CASSHDRGNQPQHF
CDR3 DNA: TGTGCCAGCAGCCATGACAGGGGCAATCAGCCCCAGCATTTT
clone size: few
V gene: TRBV6-5
J gene: TRBJ1-5
D gene: TRBD1

CDR3 protein: CASSLWGASDTQYF
CDR3 DNA: TGCGCCAGCAGCTTGTGGGGTGCCTCAGATACGCAGTATTTT
clone size: -
V gene: TRBV5-1
J gene: TRBJ2-3
D gene: -

CDR3 protein: CASSLGDSSYSNQPQHF
CDR3 DNA: TGTGCCAGCAGTTTAGGGGATTCCTCCTATAGCAATCAGCCCCAGCATTTT
clone size: few
V gene: TRBV6-1
J gene: TRBJ1-5
D gene: -

CDR3 protein: CASSYGAGFGYTF
CDR3 DNA: TGTGCCAGCAGTTACGGGGCAGGGTTTGGCTACACCTTC
clone size: few
V gene: TRBV6-5
J gene: TRBJ1-2
D gene: -

CDR3 protein: CASSPRQATGETQYF
CDR3 DNA: TGTGCCAGCAGCCCGCGACAGGCTACTGGAGAGACCCAGTACTTC
clone size: -
V gene: TRBV9
J gene: TRBJ2-5
D gene: -

CDR3 protein: CSARRVYNSPLHF
CDR3 DNA: TGCAGTGCTCGGAGGGTATACAATTCACCCCTCCACTTT
clone size: few
V gene: TRBV20-1
J gene: TRBJ1-6
D gene: -

CDR3 protein: CASSFSTSTGSYNEQFF
CDR3 DNA: TGTGCCAGCAGTTTTTCCACCTCCACTGGGTCCTACAATGAGCAGTTCTTC
clone size: few
V gene: TRBV12-3/TRBV12-4
J gene: TRBJ2-1
D gene: -

CDR3 protein: CASSISGSGYTF
CDR3 DNA: TGTGCCAGCAGCATCTCAGGGAGCGGCTACACCTTC
clone size: -
V gene: TRBV5-5
J gene: TRBJ1-2
D gene: -

CDR3 protein: CASSLVIAGGPPNEQFF
CDR3 DNA: TGCGCCAGCAGCTTGGTTATAGCGGGAGGGCCTCCGAATGAGCAGTTCTTC
clone size: few
V gene: TRBV5-1
J gene: TRBJ2-1
D gene: TRBD2

CDR3 protein: CASSLQRGGRTGELFF
CDR3 DNA: TGTGCCAGCAGCTTGCAGCGGGGGGGCCGGACCGGGGAGCTGTTTTTT
clone size: many
V gene: TRBV5-4
J gene: TRBJ2-2
D gene: TRBD2

CDR3 protein: CASSHWTGGTEAFF
CDR3 DNA: TGTGCCAGCAGTCACTGGACAGGGGGCACTGAAGCTTTCTTT
clone size: -
V gene: TRBV6-2/TRBV6-3
J gene: TRBJ1-1
D gene: TRBD1

CDR3 protein: CATSEDGYGYTF
CDR3 DNA: TGTGCCACCAGTGAAGACGGCTATGGCTACACCTTC
clone size: few
V gene: TRBV24-1
J gene: TRBJ1-2
D gene: -

CDR3 protein: CASSRRGATQETQYF
CDR3 DNA: TGTGCCAGCTCGAGGCGGGGGGCAACCCAAGAGACCCAGTACTTC
clone size: few
V gene: TRBV5-6
J gene: TRBJ2-5
D gene: TRBD2

CDR3 protein: CASSLVGQGSFLGSADTQYF
CDR3 DNA: TGTGCCAGCAGCTTAGTCGGACAGGGGTCCTTCTTGGGGTCGGCAGATACGCAGTATTTT
clone size: -
V gene: TRBV7-8
J gene: TRBJ2-3
D gene: TRBD1

CDR3 protein: CASSLVASGGVYNEQFF
CDR3 DNA: TGTGCCAGCAGCTTGGTGGCTAGCGGGGGGGTATACAATGAGCAGTTCTTC
clone size: -
V gene: TRBV5-5
J gene: TRBJ2-1
D gene: TRBD2